Sequencing of this T cell receptor (beta chain) was carried out in a study of blood T cell repertoires in COVID-19. In the original processing: Counts of nucleated cells, estimated from reference gene primer amplification, were obtained. Only in-frame clones appear in the TCRdb table, and some are missing; sequencing was by immunoSEQ multiplex PCR. From that table come the V and J calls and clone size; the DNA was used to work out D and trimming. The repertoire holds 250,000 or so clones, 65% to 85% seen once, with 3.4% in the top ten. This CDR3 is built from 16 residues. Losses at the gene ends were 4 bases for V and 3 bases for J; bases not matched to a gene: 9. Germline-derived CDR1 and CDR2 are SGDLS and YYNGEE. Individuals drawn from some 25 US areas were roughly 18 to 100 years old. Grouping used clinical history reported by participants in a survey and questionnaire.

Input material: PBMCs or T cells enriched from blood (not recorded which). The origin of this receptor is a man between 50 and 59 years old who had recovered from COVID-19. The V gene is TRBV9, the J gene TRBJ1-1; 10 bases are shared with TRBD1. The CDR3 sequence is CASSRTAGQGDTEAFF. The CDR3 DNA reads TGTGCCAGCAGCCGCACTGCTGGACAGGGGGACACTGAAGCTTTCTTT.